The next 4 T cell receptor beta chains were all read from a single sample in a study of T cell repertoires in cytomegalovirus infection. In TCRdb, the reads were re-called with MiXCR into one record per CDR3 protein. The sample consists of 490,000 or so distinct CDR3 sequences, over 9% of them appearing once. Material for sequencing was PBMCs. These receptors were taken from a human donor in good health (CMV status not recorded). Some clones in this sample may be carry-over from other donors' samples.

This clonotype was recorded at least ten times. CDR3 region: CASSQPLAGGLETQYF. For the CDR3, the DNA is TGTGCCAGCAGCCAACCTCTAGCGGGAGGTTTGGAGACCCAGTACTTC. This chain connects TRBV4-2 to TRBJ2-5; 11 nucleotides agree with TRBD2. The CDR3 has 16 amino acids. Germline-derived CDR1 and CDR2 are LGHNA and YNFKEQ. With 2 bases clipped from V and 5 bases from J, the junction kept 7 bases outside the gene matches.

This chain joins TRBV5-1 and TRBJ2-4, with D perhaps TRBD2 (5 bases). The V gene's germline CDR1 is SGHRS and CDR2 YFSETQ. Between the trimmed V and J ends, which lost 4 bases and 8 bases, there was a span of 16 bases. The CDR3 runs to 14 residues. CDR3 in DNA: TGCGCCAGCAGCCCCTCCGGGGAGACGGACATTCAGTACTTC. Protein: CASSPSGETDIQYF.

This clonotype was observed a handful of times. The chain links TRBV6-6 to TRBJ1-4; D might be TRBD1 (5 bases). The V end lost 5 bases, the J end lost 4 bases, and 11 bases lay between the germline ends. This CDR3 has 14 residues. Germline CDR1 reads MNHNY; CDR2 reads SVGAGI (reference sequence). CDR3 in DNA: TGTGCCAGCAGTAGTGGGGACCATAATGAAAAACTGTTTTTT. Translation: CASSSGDHNEKLFF.

The chain combines TRBV28 with TRBJ2-7, with TRBD2 identical over 11 bases. Trimming took 6 bases from V and 5 from J; bases not matched to a gene: 6. Germline V gene data show CDR1 as MDHEN and CDR2 as SYDVKM. The CDR3 covers 14 residues. The CDR3 here is CASRFSGRANEQYF. Here the CDR3 DNA reads TGTGCCAGCAGGTTTAGCGGGAGGGCGAACGAGCAGTACTTC.